This TCR beta chain was identified during a study of regulatory T cells in long-lasting Graves disease. Time point specified: newly diagnosed GD, antithyroid drugs for less than 3 months. RNA from PBMCs was the source of the TCR library. Graves' disease diagnosis used American Thyroid Association guidelines. Trimming removed 3 bases from V and 5 bases from J; junction bases left unmatched: 10. The V gene's germline CDR1 is SGDLS and CDR2 YYNGEE. The CDR3 spans 16 residues. CDR3 regions were amplified by Arm-PCR using iRepertoire HTBI primers to build TCR beta libraries. TCRdb re-called the multiplex PCR reads through MiXCR, storing one row per CDR3 protein. The table records hundreds of thousands of distinct CDR3 sequences, 16% of them present only once. This clonotype was observed many times. The data also belong to a second study, concerning T cells in Graves' hyperthyroidism and ophthalmopathy. That study reports: RT-PCR in the first round (using the HTBI primer set) targeted the TCR CDR3.

This TCR derives from a woman aged 25 to 45 with Graves disease. The chain recombines TRBV9 with TRBJ2-1, with 8 positions matching TRBD2. The sequencing used peripheral blood mononuclear cells (PBMCs), collected at new diagnosis, from a patient treated with antithyroid drugs. The CDR3 nucleotides are TGTGCCAGCAGCGCGGGGGGCGGGAGGTCTGACAATGAGCAGTTCTTC. This gives the protein CASSAGGGRSDNEQFF.